Below, 27 T cell receptor beta chains from the same sample are listed, as sequenced in a study of shared clonotypes between healthy human individuals. The method was immunoSEQ multiplex PCR; TCRdb's version includes in-frame clones alone and lacks a portion of them. The profile shows approximately 530,000 clones, roughly 95% of them singletons. Input material: naive CD4+ T cells sorted from blood. Noted subset: CD45RA+ positively selected. The receptors stem from a woman aged 25-40 years in good health.

The genes are TRBV11-2 and TRBJ2-5; TRBD2 aligns across 9 bases. Germline CDR1 reads SGHAT; CDR2 reads FQNNGV. The CDR3 has 17 residues. Trimming at V came to 7 bases and at J to 0 bases, leaving 12 bases not matched to a gene. The CDR3: CASNSGGTNPDQETQYF. CDR3 sequence (DNA): TGTGCCAGCAATAGCGGGGGTACCAATCCAGACCAAGAGACCCAGTACTTC. The full variable domain, its missing parts supplied by reference TRBV11-2 and TRBJ2-5, is EAGVAQSPRYKIIEKRQSVAFWCNPISGHATLYWYQQILGQGPKLLIQFQNNGVVDDSQLPKDRFSAERLKGVDSTLKIQPAKLEDSAVYLCASNSGGTNPDQETQYFGPGTRLLVL.

The J gene is TRBJ1-5, the V gene TRBV27; D remains unclear. The CDR3 length is 12 residues. The germline V and J ends were trimmed by 6 bases and 9 bases, with 12 bases remaining between them. Germline V gives CDR1 MNHEY, CDR2 SMNVEV (reference sequence). The CDR3 nucleotides read TGTGCCAGCAGCGAACCCACGGGGCCCCAGCATTTT. Residues: CASSEPTGPQHF.

The chain is built from TRBV9 and TRBJ2-5; maybe TRBD1 (6 bases). The V and J ends lost 0 bases and 5 bases respectively, with 11 bases between them. CDR1 and CDR2 from the germline V gene are SGDLS and YYNGEE. There are 14 residues in the CDR3. CDR3 residues: CASSVGPQGETQYF. The CDR3 DNA reads TGTGCCAGCAGCGTAGGGCCCCAGGGGGAGACCCAGTACTTC.

The chain uses TRBV5-4 and TRBJ2-7; D assignment may be TRBD1 or TRBD2 (6 bases each). Between the trimmed V and J ends, which lost 4 bases and 5 bases, there was a span of 16 bases. The CDR3 is 14 amino acids. From germline, CDR1 is SGHNT and CDR2 YYREEE (reference sequence). The DNA for the CDR3 is TGTGCCAGCAGCCAAGGGGGATGGGGGGACGAGCAGTACTTC. Translating it yields CASSQGGWGDEQYF.

The chain joins TRBV4-1 to TRBJ2-6; D is ambiguous. The length of the CDR3 is 16 residues. V dropped 1 base and J dropped 0 bases, with 7 bases sitting between them. Germline CDR1 reads MGHRA; CDR2 reads YSYEKL. The DNA of the CDR3 is TGCGCCAGCAGCCAAGCCTTTGCCTCTGGGGCCAACGTCCTGACTTTC. Its translation is CASSQAFASGANVLTF.

The chain employs TRBV5-5 and TRBJ1-4; possible D gene TRBD1, 6 bases. This CDR3 spans 16 amino acids. Trimming took 0 bases from V and 0 from J, leaving 9 bases between them. Germline-derived CDR1 and CDR2 are SGHKS and YYEKEE (reference sequence). The CDR3 bases are TGTGCCAGCAGCTTGGATCAGGGGCCAACTAATGAAAAACTGTTTTTT. It translates to CASSLDQGPTNEKLFF.

The V and J genes are TRBV28 and TRBJ1-5; maybe TRBD1 (6 bases). The CDR3 contains 14 residues. Germline V lookup: CDR1 MDHEN, CDR2 SYDVKM. The ends were cut back, 10 bases at V and 2 bases at J, with 15 bases in the middle. The CDR3, as DNA: TGTGCCACCCACGTGAAGGGGGGCAATCAGCCCCAGCATTTT. Protein product: CATHVKGGNQPQHF.

This chain connects TRBV28 to TRBJ2-1; the match to TRBD2 covers 12 bases. The germline CDR1 and CDR2 sequences are MDHEN and SYDVKM. This CDR3 is built from 20 residues. The V gene end was trimmed by 5 bases and the J gene end by 1 base; junction bases not matched to a gene: 15. The CDR3 loop reads CASSEVGGTSGFRSYNEQFF. The DNA of the CDR3 is TGTGCCAGCAGTGAGGTCGGTGGGACTAGCGGGTTTAGGTCCTACAATGAGCAGTTCTTC.

The chain combines TRBV7-2 with TRBJ2-7; 8 bases fit TRBD2. Germline lookup yields CDR1 SGHTA and CDR2 FQGNSA. J gave up 9 bases and V 5 bases, and 12 bases lay outside the gene matches. The CDR3 length is 14 residues. Here the CDR3 reads CASSARLATVGQYF. The DNA for the CDR3 is TGTGCCAGCAGCGCCCGACTAGCGACAGTAGGGCAGTACTTC.

The gene calls are TRBV6-5 and TRBJ2-2, with D uncertain. With 6 bases removed from V and 2 bases from J, the gap between germline ends came to 7 bases. Germline V gene lookup returns CDR1 MNHEY and CDR2 SVGAGI. The CDR3 spans 13 residues. The CDR3 sequence: CASRETNTGELFF. As DNA, the CDR3 is TGTGCCAGCAGGGAGACCAACACCGGGGAGCTGTTTTTT.

The V gene is TRBV5-4, the J gene TRBJ1-4, with D tentatively TRBD1 (5 bases). This CDR3 is built from 15 residues. The germline V and J ends were trimmed by 1 base and 4 bases, with 11 bases remaining between them. Germline V gene sequence: CDR1 SGHNT, CDR2 YYREEE (reference sequence). CDR3 DNA sequence: TGTGCCAGCAGCTTGCGGCAGGGAGGTAATGAAAAACTGTTTTTT. It yields the protein CASSLRQGGNEKLFF. Full variable domain (missing parts from reference TRBV5-4 and TRBJ1-4): ETGVTQSPTHLIKTRGQQVTLRCSSQSGHNTVSWYQQALGQGPQFIFQYYREEENGRGNFPPRFSGLQFPNYSSELNVNALELDDSALYLCASSLRQGGNEKLFFGSGTQLSVL.

The chain has TRBV4-1 and TRBJ1-5; 7 bases match TRBD1. Per the germline V gene, CDR1 is MGHRA and CDR2 is YSYEKL. The CDR3 spans 14 residues. Germline trimming cut 4 bases from V and 4 bases from J; bases unmatched to any gene: 4. This CDR3 is CASSRSRGNQPQHF. Here the CDR3 DNA reads TGCGCCAGCAGCCGATCCAGGGGGAATCAGCCCCAGCATTTT.

The chain joins TRBV2 to TRBJ2-4; no clear D. The germline V and J ends were trimmed by 6 bases and 0 bases, with 9 bases remaining between them. Per the germline V gene, CDR1 is SNHLY and CDR2 is FYNNEI. This CDR3 is 14 amino acids long. CDR3 DNA sequence: TGTGCCAGCAGGTGGCCACTAGCCAAAAACATTCAGTACTTC. Residues: CASRWPLAKNIQYF.

As to this clone: An end of the junction differs from the germline gene, which may be a read error. The J gene is TRBJ2-3, the V gene TRBV19, with 8 nucleotides matching TRBD2. The CDR3 contains 18 residues. Germline V gene data show CDR1 as LNHDA and CDR2 as SQIVND (reference sequence). The CDR3, as DNA: TGTGCCAGTAGTATTCTTCGGGGTCCGGGAGGGAGCATAGATACGCAGTATTTT. This gives the protein CASSILRGPGGSIDTQYF.

V and J are TRBV30 and TRBJ2-3, with a possible D match to TRBD2 (6 bases). With 6 bases removed from V and 0 bases from J, the gap between germline ends came to 7 bases. Germline V lookup: CDR1 GTSNPN, CDR2 SVGIG (reference sequence). This CDR3 comprises 12 residues. Here the CDR3 reads CACGGSTDTQYF. The CDR3 nucleotides are TGTGCCTGCGGGGGAAGCACAGATACGCAGTATTTT.

This chain uses TRBV2 with TRBJ2-1; a possible D gene is TRBD2 (6 bases). CDR1 and CDR2 from the germline V gene are SNHLY and FYNNEI. This CDR3 has 13 amino acids. Trimming took off 6 bases at V and 6 bases at J, with 12 bases between the two ends. CDR3 sequence (DNA): TGTGCCAGCAGGAGGTCGGGAGCCAATGAGCAGTTCTTC. Encoded protein: CASRRSGANEQFF. Full variable domain (outside the CDR3, taken from reference TRBV2 and TRBJ2-1): EPEVTQTPSHQVTQMGQEVILRCVPISNHLYFYWYRQILGQKVEFLVSFYNNEISEKSEIFDDQFSVERPDGSNFTLKIRSTKLEDSAMYFCASRRSGANEQFFGPGTRLTVL.

The rearrangement joins TRBV27 to TRBJ1-1; possible D gene TRBD1, 5 bases. The V end lost 3 bases, the J end lost 1 base, and 15 bases lay between the germline ends. The CDR3 covers 16 residues. The germline V gene has CDR1 MNHEY and CDR2 SMNVEV (reference sequence). CDR3 loop: CASSFSAGQPNTEAFF. CDR3 in DNA: TGTGCCAGCAGTTTCTCCGCGGGGCAGCCGAACACTGAAGCTTTCTTT.

This chain joins TRBV7-8 and TRBJ1-4, with a tentative D call TRBD1 (5 bases). Germline V CDR1 and CDR2: SGHVS, FQNEAQ. The CDR3 runs 15 residues. Trimming stripped 4 bases from V and 8 bases from J, with 17 bases between. This chain's CDR3 is CASSSPAGGGEKLFF. CDR3 bases: TGTGCCAGCAGCTCCCCGGCGGGGGGTGGGGAAAAACTGTTTTTT.

The V call is TRBV5-1, the J call TRBJ2-7; D uncertain. The CDR3 spans 12 residues. The germline gives CDR1 SGHRS, CDR2 YFSETQ. Deletions cut 5 bases from V and 2 bases from J, with 8 bases between. CDR3 in amino acids: CASRKPPYEQYF. The CDR3 nucleotides are TGCGCCAGCAGGAAACCTCCCTACGAGCAGTACTTC.

The V and J genes are TRBV5-1 and TRBJ2-3, with a tentative D call TRBD2 (6 bases). CDR1 is SGHRS, CDR2 YFSETQ, per germline. Between the trimmed V and J ends, which lost 6 bases and 2 bases, there was a span of 13 bases. The CDR3 contains 14 residues. CDR3 bases: TGCGCCAGCACCCCGGGACTGCACACAGATACGCAGTATTTT. Translation gives CASTPGLHTDTQYF.

This chain connects TRBV19 to TRBJ1-2; TRBD1 agrees at 7 bases. The CDR3 contains 13 residues. V was pared by 5 bases and J by 8 bases, with 8 bases of the junction left unmatched. CDR1 is LNHDA and CDR2 is SQIVND in the germline V gene (reference sequence). CDR3 bases: TGTGCCAGTAGTTTCAACAGGGGAGGCGGCTACACCTTC. Translated, it gives CASSFNRGGGYTF. Full variable domain (remainder filled in from reference TRBV19 and TRBJ1-2): DGGITQSPKYLFRKEGQNVTLSCEQNLNHDAMYWYRQDPGQGLRLIYYSQIVNDFQKGDIAEGYSVSREKKESFPLTVTSAQKNPTAFYLCASSFNRGGGYTFGSGTRLTVV.

DNA for the CDR3: TGTGCCAGCAGCTTAGCTAGCGGGAGTGAGACCCAGTACTTC. Translating gives CASSLASGSETQYF. The chain employs TRBV11-2 and TRBJ2-5; the match to TRBD2 covers 10 bases. Germline lookup yields CDR1 SGHAT and CDR2 FQNNGV. The CDR3 loop spans 14 amino acids. V shed 1 base, J shed 5 bases, and the junction held 1 base outside the gene matches.

This clone was picked up one time. The chain is built from TRBV18 and TRBJ2-1; tentative D call: TRBD2 (5 bases). This CDR3 spans 11 amino acids. Germline CDR1 reads KGHSH; CDR2 reads LQKENI. V was cut by 4 bases and J by 12 bases, with 10 bases left in between. Here the CDR3 DNA reads TGTGCCAGCTCACTCGATCTAGCGCAGTTCTTC. As protein: CASSLDLAQFF.

The CDR3 region has the DNA TGTGCCAGCAGTTTACCGCTCGGGACCACCTATCGGCCCCAGCATTTT. It codes for CASSLPLGTTYRPQHF. The rearrangement uses TRBV27 and TRBJ1-5, with D possibly being TRBD1 (5 bases). Between the trimmed V and J ends, which lost 2 bases and 9 bases, there was a span of 20 bases. CDR1 is MNHEY, CDR2 SMNVEV, per germline (reference sequence). The CDR3 totals 16 residues.

The chain joins TRBV7-2 to TRBJ2-2, with D hard to call. The germline V and J ends were trimmed by 1 base and 0 bases, with 6 bases remaining between them. Germline V lookup: CDR1 SGHTA, CDR2 FQGNSA. The length of the CDR3 is 15 residues. CDR3 residues: CASSLVGPNTGELFF. CDR3 bases: TGTGCCAGCAGCTTAGTCGGCCCGAACACCGGGGAGCTGTTTTTT.

The chain employs TRBV28 and TRBJ1-3; D unresolved. Per the germline V gene, CDR1 is MDHEN and CDR2 is SYDVKM. CDR3 length equals 15 residues. V shed 3 bases and J shed 0 bases, with 9 bases lying between them. The CDR3 loop is CASSFSMSSGNTIYF. As DNA, the CDR3 is TGTGCCAGCAGTTTCAGTATGTCCTCTGGAAACACCATATATTTT.

The chain joins TRBV19 to TRBJ1-1, with D uncertain. CDR3 length equals 15 residues. V was cut by 3 bases and J by 0 bases, with 11 bases left in between. Germline V gives CDR1 LNHDA, CDR2 SQIVND (reference sequence). The CDR3: CASSIDRSVNTEAFF. The CDR3 DNA reads TGTGCCAGTAGTATTGACCGCTCGGTGAACACTGAAGCTTTCTTT.